This TCR beta chain is drawn from a study of blood T cell repertoires in COVID-19. Study summary: The analysed material was cDNA or gDNA that came from T cells, B-cell-depleted T cells, or PBMCs.

The CDR3 is 13 residues long. From germline, CDR1 is SQVTM and CDR2 ANQGSEA. V shed 7 bases, J shed 3 bases, and the junction held 8 bases outside the gene matches. How the authors handled the data: Estimates of nucleated cell counts were drawn from the amplification of reference gene primers. Method: immunoSEQ multiplex PCR; TCRdb's copy keeps in-frame clones and lacks some. V and J calls plus clone size are reproduced from that table; the DNA served to infer D and trimming. The sample comprises about 130,000 clones, less than 90% of which are singletons, and more than 6.5% rests with the top ten. This TCR came from a man at least 80 years old with active or convalescent COVID-19. This chain uses TRBV29-1 with TRBJ2-7; TRBD1 aligns across 8 bases. The source material was peripheral blood. CDR3: CSATDRASYEQYF. Written as DNA, the CDR3 is TGCAGCGCAACGGACAGGGCAAGCTACGAGCAGTACTTC.